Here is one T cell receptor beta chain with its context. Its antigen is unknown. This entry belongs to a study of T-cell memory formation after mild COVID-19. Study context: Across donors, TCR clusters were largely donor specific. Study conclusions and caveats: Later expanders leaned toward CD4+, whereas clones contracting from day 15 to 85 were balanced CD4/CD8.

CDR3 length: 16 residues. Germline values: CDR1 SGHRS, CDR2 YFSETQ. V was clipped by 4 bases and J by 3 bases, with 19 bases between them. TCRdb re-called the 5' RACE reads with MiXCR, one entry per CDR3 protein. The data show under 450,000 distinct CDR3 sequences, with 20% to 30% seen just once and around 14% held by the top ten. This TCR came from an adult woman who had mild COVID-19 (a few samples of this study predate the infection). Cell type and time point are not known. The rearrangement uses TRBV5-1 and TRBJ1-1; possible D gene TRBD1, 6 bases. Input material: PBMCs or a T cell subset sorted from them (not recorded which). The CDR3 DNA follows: TGCGCCAGCAGCGCACGACAGGCGCCGGGGGACACTGAAGCTTTCTTT. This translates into CASSARQAPGDTEAFF.